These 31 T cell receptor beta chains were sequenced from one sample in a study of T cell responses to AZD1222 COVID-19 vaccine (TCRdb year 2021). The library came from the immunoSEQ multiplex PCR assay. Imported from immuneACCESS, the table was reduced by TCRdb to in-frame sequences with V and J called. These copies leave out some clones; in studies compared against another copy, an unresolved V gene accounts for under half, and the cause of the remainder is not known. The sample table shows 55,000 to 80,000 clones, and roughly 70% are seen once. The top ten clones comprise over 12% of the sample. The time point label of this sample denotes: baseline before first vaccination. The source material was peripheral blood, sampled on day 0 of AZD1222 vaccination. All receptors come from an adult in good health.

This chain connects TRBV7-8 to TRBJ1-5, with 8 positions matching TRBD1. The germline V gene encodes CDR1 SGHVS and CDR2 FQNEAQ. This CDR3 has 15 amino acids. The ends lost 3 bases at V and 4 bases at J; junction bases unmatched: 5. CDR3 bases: TGTGCCAGCAGCTTCGGACAGGGTCAGAATCAGCCCCAGCATTTT. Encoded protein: CASSFGQGQNQPQHF.

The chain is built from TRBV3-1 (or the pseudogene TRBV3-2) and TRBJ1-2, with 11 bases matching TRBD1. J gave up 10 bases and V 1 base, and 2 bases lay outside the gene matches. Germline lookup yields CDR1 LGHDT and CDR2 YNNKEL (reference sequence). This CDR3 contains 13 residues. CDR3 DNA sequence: TGTGCCAGCAGCCAAGGGACAGGGGGCGCCTACACCTTC. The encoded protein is CASSQGTGGAYTF.

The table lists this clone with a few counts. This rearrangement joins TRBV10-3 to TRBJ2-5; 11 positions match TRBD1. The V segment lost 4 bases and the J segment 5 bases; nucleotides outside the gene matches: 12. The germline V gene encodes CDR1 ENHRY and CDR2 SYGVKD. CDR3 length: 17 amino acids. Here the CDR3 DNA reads TGTGCCATCAGTGTAGGGAGGACAGGGGGCGCGGGGGAGACCCAGTACTTC. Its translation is CAISVGRTGGAGETQYF.

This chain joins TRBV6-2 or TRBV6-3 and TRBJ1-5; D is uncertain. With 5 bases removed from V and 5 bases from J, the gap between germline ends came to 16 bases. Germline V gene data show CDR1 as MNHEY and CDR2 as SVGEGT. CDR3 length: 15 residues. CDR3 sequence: CASSEDGWADQPQHF. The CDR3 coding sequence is TGTGCCAGCAGTGAGGACGGGTGGGCCGATCAGCCCCAGCATTTT.

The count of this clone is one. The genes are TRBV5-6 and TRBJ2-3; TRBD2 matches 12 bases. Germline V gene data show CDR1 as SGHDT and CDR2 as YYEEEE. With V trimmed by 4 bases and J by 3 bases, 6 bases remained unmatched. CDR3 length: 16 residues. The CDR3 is CASSLRTSGATDTQYF. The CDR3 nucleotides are TGTGCCAGCAGCCTTAGGACTAGCGGGGCTACAGATACGCAGTATTTT.

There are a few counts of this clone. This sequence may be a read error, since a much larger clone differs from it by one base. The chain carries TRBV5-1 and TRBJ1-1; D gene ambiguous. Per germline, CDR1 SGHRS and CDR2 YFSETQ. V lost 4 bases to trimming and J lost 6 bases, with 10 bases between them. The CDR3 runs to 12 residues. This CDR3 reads CASSPEGPEAFF. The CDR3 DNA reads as TGCGCCAGCAGCCCCGAGGGCCCTGAAGCTTTCTTT.

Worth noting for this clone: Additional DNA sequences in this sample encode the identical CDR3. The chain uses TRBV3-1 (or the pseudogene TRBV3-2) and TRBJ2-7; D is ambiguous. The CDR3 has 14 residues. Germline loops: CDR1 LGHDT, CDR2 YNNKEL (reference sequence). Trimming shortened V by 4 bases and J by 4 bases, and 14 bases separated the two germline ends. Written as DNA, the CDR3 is TGTGCCAGCAGCCTAGGTTTTCTCGGTTACGAGCAGTACTTC. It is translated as CASSLGFLGYEQYF.

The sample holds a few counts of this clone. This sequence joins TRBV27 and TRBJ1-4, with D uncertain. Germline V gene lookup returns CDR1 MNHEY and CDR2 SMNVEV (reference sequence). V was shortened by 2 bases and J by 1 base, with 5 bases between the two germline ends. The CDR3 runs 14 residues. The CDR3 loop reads CASSLTGTNEKLFF. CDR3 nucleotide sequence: TGTGCCAGCAGTTTAACGGGAACTAATGAAAAACTGTTTTTT.

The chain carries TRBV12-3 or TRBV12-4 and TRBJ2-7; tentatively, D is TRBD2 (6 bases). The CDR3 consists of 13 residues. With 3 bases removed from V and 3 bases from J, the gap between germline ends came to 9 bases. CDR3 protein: CASSFGGNYEQYF. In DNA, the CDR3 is TGTGCCAGCAGTTTTGGGGGGAACTACGAGCAGTACTTC.

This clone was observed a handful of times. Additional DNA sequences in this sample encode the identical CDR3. The DNA for the CDR3 is TGTGCCAGTACCAAACTCGACAGGGTGACTGAAGCTTTCTTT. Protein: CASTKLDRVTEAFF. The V call is TRBV19, the J call TRBJ1-1; 7 nucleotides line up with TRBD1. The CDR3 is made up of 14 amino acids. Losses at the gene ends were 7 bases for V and 5 bases for J; bases not matched to a gene: 10. In germline, CDR1 is LNHDA, CDR2 SQIVND (reference sequence).

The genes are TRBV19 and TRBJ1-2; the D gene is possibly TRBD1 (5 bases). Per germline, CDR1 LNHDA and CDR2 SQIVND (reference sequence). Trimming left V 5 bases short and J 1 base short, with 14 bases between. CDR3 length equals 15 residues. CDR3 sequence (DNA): TGTGCCAGTAGTGTCGGGACGGCCTATAACTATGGCTACACCTTC. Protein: CASSVGTAYNYGYTF.

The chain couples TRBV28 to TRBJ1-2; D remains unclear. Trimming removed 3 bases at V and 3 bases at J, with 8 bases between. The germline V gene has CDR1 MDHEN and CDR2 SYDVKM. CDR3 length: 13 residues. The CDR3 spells CASSFRRDYGYTF. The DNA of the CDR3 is TGTGCCAGCAGTTTTAGGAGGGACTATGGCTACACCTTC.

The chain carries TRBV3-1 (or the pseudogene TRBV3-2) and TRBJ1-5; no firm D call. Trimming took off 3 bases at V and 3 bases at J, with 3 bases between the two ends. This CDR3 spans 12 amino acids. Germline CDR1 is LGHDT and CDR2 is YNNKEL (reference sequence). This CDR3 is CASSQINQPQHF. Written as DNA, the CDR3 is TGTGCCAGCAGCCAGATCAATCAGCCCCAGCATTTT.

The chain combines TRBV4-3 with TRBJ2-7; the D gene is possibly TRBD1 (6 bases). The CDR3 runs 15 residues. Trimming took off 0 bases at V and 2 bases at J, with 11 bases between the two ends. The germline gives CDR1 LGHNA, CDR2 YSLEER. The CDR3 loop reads CASSQEAGETYEQYF. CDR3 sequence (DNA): TGCGCCAGCAGCCAAGAGGCAGGGGAAACCTACGAGCAGTACTTC.

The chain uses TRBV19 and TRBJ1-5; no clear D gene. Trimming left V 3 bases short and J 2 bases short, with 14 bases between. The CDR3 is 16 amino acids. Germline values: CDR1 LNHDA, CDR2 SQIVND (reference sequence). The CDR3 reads CASSMRLNRGNQPQHF. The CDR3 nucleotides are TGTGCCAGTAGTATGCGGCTAAATCGAGGCAATCAGCCCCAGCATTTT.

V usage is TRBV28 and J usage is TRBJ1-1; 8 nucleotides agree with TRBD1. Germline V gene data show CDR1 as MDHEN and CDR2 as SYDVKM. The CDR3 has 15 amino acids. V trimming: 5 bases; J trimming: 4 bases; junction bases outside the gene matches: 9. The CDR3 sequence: CASSPSGQGSTEAFF. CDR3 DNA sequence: TGTGCCAGCAGTCCCTCCGGACAGGGTTCCACTGAAGCTTTCTTT.

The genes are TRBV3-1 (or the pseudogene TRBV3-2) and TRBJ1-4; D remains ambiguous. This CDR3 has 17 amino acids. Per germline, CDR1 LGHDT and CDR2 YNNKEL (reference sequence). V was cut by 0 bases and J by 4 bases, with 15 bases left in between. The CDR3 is CASSQDFTVTLNEKLFF. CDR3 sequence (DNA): TGTGCCAGCAGCCAAGATTTTACGGTAACGCTTAATGAAAAACTGTTTTTT.

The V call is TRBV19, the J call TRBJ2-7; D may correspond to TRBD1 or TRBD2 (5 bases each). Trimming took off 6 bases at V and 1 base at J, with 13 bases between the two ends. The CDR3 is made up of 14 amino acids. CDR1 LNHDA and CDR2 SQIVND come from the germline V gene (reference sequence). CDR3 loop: CASSRDPGSYEQYF. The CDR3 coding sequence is TGTGCCAGTAGCCGGGACCCTGGGTCCTACGAGCAGTACTTC.

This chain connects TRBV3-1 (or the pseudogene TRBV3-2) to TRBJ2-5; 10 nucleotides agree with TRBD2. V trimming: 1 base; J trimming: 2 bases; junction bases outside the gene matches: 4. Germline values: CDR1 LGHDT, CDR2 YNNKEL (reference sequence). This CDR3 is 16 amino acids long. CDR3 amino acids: CASSQGVAGGQETQYF. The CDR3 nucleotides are TGTGCCAGCAGCCAAGGGGTAGCGGGGGGTCAAGAGACCCAGTACTTC.

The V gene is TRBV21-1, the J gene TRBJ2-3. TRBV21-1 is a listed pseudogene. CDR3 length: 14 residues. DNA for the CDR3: TGTGCCAGCAGCAGAGTTCAGAACACAGATACGCAGTATTTT. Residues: CASSRVQNTDTQYF.

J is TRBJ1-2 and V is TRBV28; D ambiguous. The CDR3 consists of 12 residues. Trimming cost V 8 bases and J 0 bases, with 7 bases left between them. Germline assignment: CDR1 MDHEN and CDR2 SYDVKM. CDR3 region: CASQLTNYGYTF. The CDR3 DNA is TGTGCCAGCCAGCTGACTAACTATGGCTACACCTTC.

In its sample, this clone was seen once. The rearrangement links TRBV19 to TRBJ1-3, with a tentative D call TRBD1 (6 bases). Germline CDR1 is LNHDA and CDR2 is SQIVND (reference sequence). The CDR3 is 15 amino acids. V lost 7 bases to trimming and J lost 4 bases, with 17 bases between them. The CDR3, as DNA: TGTGCCAGTAATACAGGGAGCTTTTCCGGAAACACCATATATTTT. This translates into CASNTGSFSGNTIYF.

In DNA form, the CDR3 reads TGTGCCAGCAGTTTACTACGACCAGATACGCAGTATTTT. Its translation: CASSLLRPDTQYF. The J gene is TRBJ2-3, the V gene TRBV12-3 or TRBV12-4; D not resolved. V lost 2 bases to trimming and J lost 4 bases, with 7 bases between them. The CDR3 consists of 13 residues.

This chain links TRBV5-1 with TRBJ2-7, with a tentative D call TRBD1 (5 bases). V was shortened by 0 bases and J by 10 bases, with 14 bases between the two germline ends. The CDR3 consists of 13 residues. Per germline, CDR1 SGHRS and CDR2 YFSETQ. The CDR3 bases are TGCGCCAGCAGCTTGGATGACAGCTCGGCACAGTACTTC. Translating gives CASSLDDSSAQYF.

The CDR3 spells CASFPGTLNTGELFF. DNA for the CDR3: TGCGCCAGCTTCCCCGGGACACTAAACACCGGGGAGCTGTTTTTT. The J gene is TRBJ2-2, the V gene TRBV5-1, with D tentatively TRBD1 (6 bases). The CDR3 is 15 residues long. Looked up from germline, CDR1 is SGHRS and CDR2 is YFSETQ. Deletions cut 7 bases from V and 2 bases from J, with 15 bases between.

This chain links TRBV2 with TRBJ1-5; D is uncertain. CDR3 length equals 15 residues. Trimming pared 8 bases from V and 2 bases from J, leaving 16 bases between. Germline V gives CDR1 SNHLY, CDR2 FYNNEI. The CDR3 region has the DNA TGTGCCAGCCAACCTAGGGTGGCGGGCAATCAGCCCCAGCATTTT. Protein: CASQPRVAGNQPQHF.

The CDR3 bases are TGTGCCAGCAGCCAACAGGCTAGCGGGGGCCTGAGCTCCTACAATGAGCAGTTCTTC. Translation: CASSQQASGGLSSYNEQFF. The chain is built from TRBV4-2 and TRBJ2-1; 10 positions agree with TRBD2. The V segment lost 2 bases and the J segment 0 bases; nucleotides outside the gene matches: 10. The CDR3 has 19 amino acids. The germline V gene has CDR1 LGHNA and CDR2 YNFKEQ.

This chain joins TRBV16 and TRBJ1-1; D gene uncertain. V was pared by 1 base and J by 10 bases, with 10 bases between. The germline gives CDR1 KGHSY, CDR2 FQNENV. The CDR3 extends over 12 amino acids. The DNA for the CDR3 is TGTGCCAGCAGCCAATTGGGTCTAGGAGCTTTCTTT. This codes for CASSQLGLGAFF. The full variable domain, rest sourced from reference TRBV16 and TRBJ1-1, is GEEVAQTPKHLVRGEGQKAKLYCAPIKGHSYVFWYQQVLKNEFKFLISFQNENVFDETGMPKERFSAKCLPNSPCSLEIQATKLEDSAVYFCASSQLGLGAFFGQGTRLTVV.

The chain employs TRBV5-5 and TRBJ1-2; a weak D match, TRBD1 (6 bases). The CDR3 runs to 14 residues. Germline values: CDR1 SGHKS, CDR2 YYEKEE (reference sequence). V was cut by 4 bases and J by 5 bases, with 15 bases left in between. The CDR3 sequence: CASSPLGGGYGYTF. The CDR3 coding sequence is TGTGCCAGCAGCCCCCTAGGGGGGGGATATGGCTACACCTTC. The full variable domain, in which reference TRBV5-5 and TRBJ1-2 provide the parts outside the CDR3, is DAGVTQSPTHLIKTRGQQVTLRCSPISGHKSVSWYQQVLGQGPQFIFQYYEKEERGRGNFPDRFSARQFPNYSSELNVNALLLGDSALYLCASSPLGGGYGYTFGSGTRLTVV.

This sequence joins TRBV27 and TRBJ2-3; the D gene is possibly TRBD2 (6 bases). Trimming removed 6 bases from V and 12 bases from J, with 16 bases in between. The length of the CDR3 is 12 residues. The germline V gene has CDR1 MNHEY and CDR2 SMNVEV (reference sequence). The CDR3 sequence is CASRSGGNSQYF. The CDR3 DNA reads TGTGCCAGCAGATCCGGGGGTAATTCTCAGTATTTT.

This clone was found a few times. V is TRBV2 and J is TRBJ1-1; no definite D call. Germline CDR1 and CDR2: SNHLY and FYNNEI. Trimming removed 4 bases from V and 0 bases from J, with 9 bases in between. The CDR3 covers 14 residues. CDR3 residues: CASSVGTMNTEAFF. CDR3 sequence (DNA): TGTGCCAGCAGTGTAGGCACCATGAACACTGAAGCTTTCTTT.